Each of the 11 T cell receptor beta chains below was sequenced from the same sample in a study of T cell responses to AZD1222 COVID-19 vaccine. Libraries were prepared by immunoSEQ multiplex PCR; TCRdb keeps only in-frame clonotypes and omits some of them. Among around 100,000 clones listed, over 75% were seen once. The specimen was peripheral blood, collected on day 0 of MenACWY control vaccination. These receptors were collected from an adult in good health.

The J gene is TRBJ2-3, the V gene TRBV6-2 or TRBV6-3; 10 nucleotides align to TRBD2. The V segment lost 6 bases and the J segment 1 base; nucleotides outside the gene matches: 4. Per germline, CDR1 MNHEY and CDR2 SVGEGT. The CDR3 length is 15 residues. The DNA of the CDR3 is TGTGCCAGCAGCCCCACTAGCGGGGGCACAGATACGCAGTATTTT. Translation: CASSPTSGGTDTQYF.

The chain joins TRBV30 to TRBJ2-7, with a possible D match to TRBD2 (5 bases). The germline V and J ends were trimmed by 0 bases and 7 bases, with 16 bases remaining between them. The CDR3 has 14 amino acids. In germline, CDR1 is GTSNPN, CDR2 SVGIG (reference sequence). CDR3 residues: CAWSVLGPRGEQYF. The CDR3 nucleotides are TGTGCCTGGAGTGTACTTGGGCCCCGCGGGGAGCAGTACTTC. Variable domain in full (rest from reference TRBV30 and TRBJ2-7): SQTIHQWPATLVQPVGSPLSLECTVEGTSNPNLYWYRQAAGRGLQLLFYSVGIGQISSEVPQNLSASRPQDRQFILSSKKLLLSDSGFYLCAWSVLGPRGEQYFGPGTRLTVT.

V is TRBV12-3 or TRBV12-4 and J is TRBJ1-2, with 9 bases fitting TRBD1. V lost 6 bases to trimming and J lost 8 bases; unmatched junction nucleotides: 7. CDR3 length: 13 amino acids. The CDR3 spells CASSRTGGGGYTF. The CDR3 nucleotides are TGTGCCAGCAGCCGCACAGGGGGCGGAGGCTACACCTTC.

DNA for the CDR3: TGCGCCAGCAGTGACACCGGGACTACGAATGAGCAGTTCTTC. Amino acid sequence: CASSDTGTTNEQFF. The gene calls are TRBV10-2 and TRBJ2-1; 7 bases align to TRBD2. The CDR3 has 14 residues. V dropped 3 bases and J dropped 7; count of bases not matched to a gene: 6. From germline, CDR1 is WSHSY and CDR2 SAAADI.

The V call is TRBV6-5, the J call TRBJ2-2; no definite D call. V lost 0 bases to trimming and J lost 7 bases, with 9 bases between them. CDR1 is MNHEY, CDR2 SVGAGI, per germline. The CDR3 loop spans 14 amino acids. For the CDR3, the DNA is TGTGCCAGCAGTTACTCGTCCCTCTACGGGGAGCTGTTTTTT. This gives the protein CASSYSSLYGELFF.

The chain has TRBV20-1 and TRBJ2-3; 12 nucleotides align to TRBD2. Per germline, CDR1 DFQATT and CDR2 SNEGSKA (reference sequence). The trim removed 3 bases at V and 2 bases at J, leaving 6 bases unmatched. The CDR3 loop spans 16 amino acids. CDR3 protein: CSASLGLAGLTDTQYF. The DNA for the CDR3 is TGCAGTGCTAGTCTGGGACTAGCGGGTCTCACAGATACGCAGTATTTT.

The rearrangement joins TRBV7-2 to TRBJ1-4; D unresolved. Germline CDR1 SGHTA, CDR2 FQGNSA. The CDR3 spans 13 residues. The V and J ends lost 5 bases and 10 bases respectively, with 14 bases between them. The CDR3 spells CASSSIRSGKLFF. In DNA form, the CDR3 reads TGTGCCAGCAGCAGTATTCGTTCGGGAAAACTGTTTTTT.

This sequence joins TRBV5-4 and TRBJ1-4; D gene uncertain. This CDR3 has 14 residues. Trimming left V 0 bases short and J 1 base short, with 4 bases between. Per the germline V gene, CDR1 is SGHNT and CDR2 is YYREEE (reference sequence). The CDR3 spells CASSLGGTNEKLFF. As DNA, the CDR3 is TGTGCCAGCAGCTTGGGGGGAACTAATGAAAAACTGTTTTTT.

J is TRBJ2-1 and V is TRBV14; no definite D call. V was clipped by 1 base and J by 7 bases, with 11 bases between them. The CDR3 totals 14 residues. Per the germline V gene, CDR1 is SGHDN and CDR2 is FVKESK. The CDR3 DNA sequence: TGTGCCAGCAGCCAAGTCCGTGCCGGGAATGAGCAGTTCTTC. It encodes CASSQVRAGNEQFF.

CDR3 region: CASSPRLAGPRDTQYF. CDR3 DNA sequence: TGTGCCAGCAGCCCTCGACTAGCGGGGCCGCGAGATACGCAGTATTTT. The chain carries TRBV3-1 (or the pseudogene TRBV3-2) and TRBJ2-3; the match to TRBD2 covers 11 bases. CDR1 and CDR2 from the germline V gene are LGHDT and YNNKEL (reference sequence). Trimming removed 4 bases from V and 5 bases from J; junction bases left unmatched: 8. The CDR3 extends over 16 amino acids.

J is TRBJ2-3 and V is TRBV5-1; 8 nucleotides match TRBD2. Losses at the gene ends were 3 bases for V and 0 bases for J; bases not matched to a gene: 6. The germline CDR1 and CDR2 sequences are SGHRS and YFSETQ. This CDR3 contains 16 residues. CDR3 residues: CASSSRLAGSTDTQYF. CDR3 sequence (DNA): TGCGCCAGCAGCTCCCGGCTAGCGGGTAGCACAGATACGCAGTATTTT. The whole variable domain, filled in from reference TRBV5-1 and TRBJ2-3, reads KAGVTQTPRYLIKTRGQQVTLSCSPISGHRSVSWYQQTPGQGLQFLFEYFSETQRNKGNFPGRFSGRQFSNSRSEMNVSTLELGDSALYLCASSSRLAGSTDTQYFGPGTRLTVL.